This T cell receptor beta chain derives from a study of CD8 T cells in Susac syndrome. This clonotype was counted a single time. The RNA, about 0.45 to 1 ug, was put through reverse transcription using random hexamers. Amplification of the TCR beta CDR3 was carried out by immunoSEQ multiplex PCR, which spanned a total of 54 Vbeta and 13 Jbeta segments. One entry per CDR3 protein results from TCRdb running MiXCR on the immunoSEQ multiplex PCR reads. The data contain about 47,000 distinct CDR3 sequences, 80% to 95% of them singletons. Trimming left V 3 bases short and J 0 bases short, with 8 bases between. Per germline, CDR1 SNHLY and CDR2 FYNNEI. The CDR3 is made up of 15 amino acids.

This receptor was obtained from a human donor in good health. Material: CD8+ T cells from PBMCs. This chain uses TRBV2 with TRBJ2-2, with D perhaps TRBD1 (5 bases). The CDR3 region has the DNA TGTGCCAGCAGTGATCAGGGATCGAACACCGGGGAGCTGTTTTTT. It yields the protein CASSDQGSNTGELFF.